These T cell receptor beta chains were read from a single sample in a study of T cell changes during pregnancy in multiple sclerosis. Assay used: immunoSEQ multiplex PCR; TCRdb lists only in-frame clones, some missing. The sample carries roughly 70,000 clones, roughly 92% recorded once. Sequenced material: peripheral blood, taken in the third trimester of pregnancy. The receptor source for this set is a female donor with multiple sclerosis, enrolled in a pregnancy study. Each CDR3 is given with its conserved first and last residue. Fields, in order: CDR3 protein, CDR3 DNA, clone size, D gene, CDR3 length, V gene, J gene. A D gene is named only where the DNA matches it firmly. Size is stated for part of the rows, as once, few or many counts, or as a class when the clone is expanded.

cdr3_aa: CASSLLGANSYNEQFF; cdr3_nt: TGTGCCAGCAGCTTATTGGGGGCTAACTCCTACAATGAGCAGTTCTTC; clone_size: NA; d_call: NA; cdr3_length: 16; v_call: TRBV11-2; j_call: TRBJ2-1
cdr3_aa: CASSPSGTSGRNEQFF; cdr3_nt: TGTGCCAGCAGTCCATCCGGGACTAGCGGGAGGAATGAGCAGTTCTTC; clone_size: NA; d_call: TRBD2; cdr3_length: 16; v_call: TRBV28; j_call: TRBJ2-1
cdr3_aa: CASRTGLAGAYYEQYF; cdr3_nt: TGTGCCAGCAGGACCGGACTAGCGGGAGCCTACTACGAGCAGTACTTC; clone_size: NA; d_call: TRBD2; cdr3_length: 16; v_call: TRBV2; j_call: TRBJ2-7
cdr3_aa: CASSSSGGYGYTF; cdr3_nt: TGTGCCAGCAGTTCCTCCGGGGGCTATGGCTACACCTTC; clone_size: NA; d_call: NA; cdr3_length: 13; v_call: TRBV27; j_call: TRBJ1-2
cdr3_aa: CASSSGGLAGANTGELFF; cdr3_nt: TGCGCCAGCAGCTCGGGGGGACTAGCGGGAGCGAACACCGGGGAGCTGTTTTTT; clone_size: NA; d_call: TRBD2; cdr3_length: 18; v_call: TRBV5-1; j_call: TRBJ2-2
cdr3_aa: CASSVDMGPGMGGELFF; cdr3_nt: TGTGCCAGCAGCGTAGATATGGGCCCGGGGATGGGCGGGGAGCTGTTTTTT; clone_size: NA; d_call: NA; cdr3_length: 17; v_call: TRBV9; j_call: TRBJ2-2
cdr3_aa: CASYPGHLYGYTF; cdr3_nt: TGTGCCAGCTATCCGGGACACCTCTATGGCTACACCTTC; clone_size: NA; d_call: NA; cdr3_length: 13; v_call: TRBV28; j_call: TRBJ1-2
cdr3_aa: CASSRDSKGSLNYGYTF; cdr3_nt: TGTGCCAGCAGCCGTGACAGCAAGGGGTCCTTAAACTATGGCTACACCTTC; clone_size: NA; d_call: NA; cdr3_length: 17; v_call: TRBV21-1; j_call: TRBJ1-2
cdr3_aa: CASSWASGYEQYF; cdr3_nt: TGTGCCAGCAGTTGGGCTAGCGGCTACGAGCAGTACTTC; clone_size: NA; d_call: TRBD2; cdr3_length: 13; v_call: TRBV6-5; j_call: TRBJ2-7
cdr3_aa: CASSGDSVLSGNTIYF; cdr3_nt: TGTGCCAGCAGTGGGGACAGCGTACTATCTGGAAACACCATATATTTT; clone_size: NA; d_call: TRBD1; cdr3_length: 16; v_call: TRBV2; j_call: TRBJ1-3
cdr3_aa: CASSPSGADTQYF; cdr3_nt: TGTGCCAGCAGCCCCAGCGGGGCAGATACGCAGTATTTT; clone_size: NA; d_call: TRBD2; cdr3_length: 13; v_call: TRBV9; j_call: TRBJ2-3
cdr3_aa: CASSFGRANEKLFF; cdr3_nt: TGTGCCAGCAGCTTTGGCAGGGCGAATGAAAAACTGTTTTTT; clone_size: NA; d_call: NA; cdr3_length: 14; v_call: TRBV7-9; j_call: TRBJ1-4
cdr3_aa: CASSLVGSYNEQFF; cdr3_nt: TGTGCCAGCAGCTTGGTCGGGAGCTACAATGAGCAGTTCTTC; clone_size: NA; d_call: NA; cdr3_length: 14; v_call: TRBV5-6; j_call: TRBJ2-1
cdr3_aa: CASSYLASDHEQYF; cdr3_nt: TGTGCCAGCAGTTACTTGGCTAGCGACCACGAGCAGTACTTC; clone_size: NA; d_call: NA; cdr3_length: 14; v_call: TRBV6-5; j_call: TRBJ2-7
cdr3_aa: CASSMEGTYEKLFF; cdr3_nt: TGTGCCAGTAGTATGGAGGGGACTTATGAAAAACTGTTTTTT; clone_size: NA; d_call: NA; cdr3_length: 14; v_call: TRBV19; j_call: TRBJ1-4
cdr3_aa: CASSMFDQANQPQHF; cdr3_nt: TGTGCCAGTAGTATGTTCGATCAGGCCAATCAGCCCCAGCATTTT; clone_size: NA; d_call: NA; cdr3_length: 15; v_call: TRBV19; j_call: TRBJ1-5
cdr3_aa: CASSTLAGEVPNEQFF; cdr3_nt: TGTGCCAGCAGCACGCTAGCGGGAGAGGTCCCCAATGAGCAGTTCTTC; clone_size: NA; d_call: TRBD2; cdr3_length: 16; v_call: TRBV7-9; j_call: TRBJ2-1
cdr3_aa: CAWSVPRRTYEQYF; cdr3_nt: TGTGCCTGGAGTGTACCCAGGCGCACCTACGAGCAGTACTTC; clone_size: NA; d_call: NA; cdr3_length: 14; v_call: TRBV30; j_call: TRBJ2-7
cdr3_aa: CASSQGQGAQDEQYF; cdr3_nt: TGTGCCAGCAGCCAAGGGCAGGGGGCCCAGGACGAGCAGTACTTC; clone_size: NA; d_call: TRBD1; cdr3_length: 15; v_call: TRBV4-2; j_call: TRBJ2-7
cdr3_aa: CASSLGSGTGGYEQYF; cdr3_nt: TGTGCCAGCAGCTTAGGGTCCGGGACAGGGGGCTACGAGCAGTACTTC; clone_size: NA; d_call: TRBD1; cdr3_length: 16; v_call: TRBV7-9; j_call: TRBJ2-7
cdr3_aa: CASSVTSVQGGEQYF; cdr3_nt: TGTGCCAGCAGCGTTACGTCAGTACAGGGGGGCGAGCAGTACTTC; clone_size: NA; d_call: TRBD1; cdr3_length: 15; v_call: TRBV9; j_call: TRBJ2-7
cdr3_aa: CASSPGANYGYTF; cdr3_nt: TGTGCCAGCTCTCCGGGGGCTAACTATGGCTACACCTTC; clone_size: once; d_call: NA; cdr3_length: 13; v_call: TRBV6-1; j_call: TRBJ1-2
cdr3_aa: CASSIRTEGDPQHF; cdr3_nt: TGTGCCAGTAGTATACGAACAGAGGGTGATCCCCAGCATTTT; clone_size: NA; d_call: NA; cdr3_length: 14; v_call: TRBV19; j_call: TRBJ1-5
cdr3_aa: CASSLRGTYNEQFF; cdr3_nt: TGTGCCAGCAGCTTACGCGGCACGTACAATGAGCAGTTCTTC; clone_size: NA; d_call: NA; cdr3_length: 14; v_call: TRBV7-3; j_call: TRBJ2-1
cdr3_aa: CASSGYRGGYTF; cdr3_nt: TGTGCCAGCAGCGGATACAGGGGAGGCTACACCTTC; clone_size: NA; d_call: TRBD1; cdr3_length: 12; v_call: TRBV7-2; j_call: TRBJ1-2
cdr3_aa: CASSLDRGGVEAFF; cdr3_nt: TGTGCCAGCAGCTTGGACAGGGGAGGGGTGGAAGCTTTCTTT; clone_size: NA; d_call: TRBD1; cdr3_length: 14; v_call: TRBV6-5; j_call: TRBJ1-1
cdr3_aa: CAISESPGTSTDTQYF; cdr3_nt: TGTGCCATCAGTGAGTCGCCAGGGACTAGCACAGATACGCAGTATTTT; clone_size: NA; d_call: NA; cdr3_length: 16; v_call: TRBV10-3; j_call: TRBJ2-3
cdr3_aa: CASSYSSGGPGEQYF; cdr3_nt: TGTGCCAGCAGTTACTCCTCGGGGGGCCCTGGCGAGCAGTACTTC; clone_size: NA; d_call: NA; cdr3_length: 15; v_call: TRBV6-5; j_call: TRBJ2-7
cdr3_aa: CASSPGREETQYF; cdr3_nt: TGTGCCAGCTCACCAGGCAGGGAAGAGACCCAGTACTTC; clone_size: NA; d_call: NA; cdr3_length: 13; v_call: TRBV18; j_call: TRBJ2-5
cdr3_aa: CASSPLQGTYNEQFF; cdr3_nt: TGTGCCAGCAGCCCCCTACAGGGAACCTACAATGAGCAGTTCTTC; clone_size: once; d_call: NA; cdr3_length: 15; v_call: TRBV7-3; j_call: TRBJ2-1
cdr3_aa: CASRDRQGRGYTF; cdr3_nt: TGTGCCAGCAGGGACCGACAGGGGAGAGGCTACACCTTC; clone_size: NA; d_call: TRBD1; cdr3_length: 13; v_call: TRBV6-1; j_call: TRBJ1-2
cdr3_aa: CASSSARGGNEQFF; cdr3_nt: TGTGCCAGCAGCTCCGCTAGGGGTGGGAATGAGCAGTTCTTC; clone_size: NA; d_call: NA; cdr3_length: 14; v_call: TRBV11-3; j_call: TRBJ2-1
cdr3_aa: CASSPKGSSSYNEQFF; cdr3_nt: TGTGCCAGCAGCCCAAAGGGGTCCAGCTCCTACAATGAGCAGTTCTTC; clone_size: NA; d_call: NA; cdr3_length: 16; v_call: TRBV7-9; j_call: TRBJ2-1
cdr3_aa: CASTFTRESSYEQYF; cdr3_nt: TGTGCCAGCACCTTCACCAGGGAAAGCTCCTACGAGCAGTACTTC; clone_size: NA; d_call: NA; cdr3_length: 15; v_call: TRBV2; j_call: TRBJ2-7
cdr3_aa: CASSYSGALGKNIQYF; cdr3_nt: TGTGCCAGCAGTTACTCGGGGGCGCTGGGCAAAAACATTCAGTACTTC; clone_size: NA; d_call: NA; cdr3_length: 16; v_call: TRBV6-5; j_call: TRBJ2-4
cdr3_aa: CASSATGGFYEQYF; cdr3_nt: TGTGCCAGCAGCGCTACAGGGGGCTTTTACGAGCAGTACTTC; clone_size: NA; d_call: TRBD1; cdr3_length: 14; v_call: TRBV11-2; j_call: TRBJ2-7
cdr3_aa: CASSLAGSYTGELFF; cdr3_nt: TGTGCCAGCAGTTTAGCGGGGAGTTACACCGGGGAGCTGTTTTTT; clone_size: NA; d_call: NA; cdr3_length: 15; v_call: TRBV28; j_call: TRBJ2-2
cdr3_aa: CASSSPLAGEGEQFF; cdr3_nt: TGTGCCAGCAGTTCTCCACTAGCGGGAGAAGGGGAGCAGTTCTTC; clone_size: NA; d_call: TRBD2; cdr3_length: 15; v_call: TRBV6-5; j_call: TRBJ2-1
cdr3_aa: CASSQDLGTHSGNTIYF; cdr3_nt: TGCGCCAGCAGCCAAGATCTAGGCACCCACTCTGGAAACACCATATATTTT; clone_size: NA; d_call: NA; cdr3_length: 17; v_call: TRBV4-3; j_call: TRBJ1-3
cdr3_aa: CASSPGTSEYNEQFF; cdr3_nt: TGTGCCAGCAGCCCCGGGACTAGCGAGTACAATGAGCAGTTCTTC; clone_size: NA; d_call: TRBD2; cdr3_length: 15; v_call: TRBV5-6; j_call: TRBJ2-1
cdr3_aa: CASSQVFLRREASYEQYF; cdr3_nt: TGCGCCAGCAGCCAAGTTTTTTTGCGGCGGGAGGCCTCCTACGAGCAGTACTTC; clone_size: NA; d_call: TRBD2; cdr3_length: 18; v_call: TRBV4-1; j_call: TRBJ2-7
cdr3_aa: CASSISGSNQPQHF; cdr3_nt: TGTGCCAGTAGTATCTCAGGTAGCAATCAGCCCCAGCATTTT; clone_size: many; d_call: NA; cdr3_length: 14; v_call: TRBV19; j_call: TRBJ1-5
cdr3_aa: CASSLQGLGQPQHF; cdr3_nt: TGTGCCAGCAGCTTACAGGGCTTGGGTCAGCCCCAGCATTTT; clone_size: NA; d_call: NA; cdr3_length: 14; v_call: TRBV7-9; j_call: TRBJ1-5
cdr3_aa: CASTPGEKLFF; cdr3_nt: TGTGCCAGCACCCCCGGTGAAAAACTGTTTTTT; clone_size: NA; d_call: NA; cdr3_length: 11; v_call: TRBV2; j_call: TRBJ1-4
cdr3_aa: CASSLGLAGVGETQYF; cdr3_nt: TGTGCCAGCAGTTTAGGTTTAGCGGGAGTCGGCGAGACCCAGTACTTC; clone_size: NA; d_call: TRBD2; cdr3_length: 16; v_call: TRBV28; j_call: TRBJ2-5
cdr3_aa: CASTDQGAGANVLTF; cdr3_nt: TGTGCCAGTACCGATCAGGGGGCGGGGGCCAACGTCCTGACTTTC; clone_size: NA; d_call: TRBD1; cdr3_length: 15; v_call: TRBV19; j_call: TRBJ2-6
cdr3_aa: CASSLVAATYGYTF; cdr3_nt: TGTGCCAGCAGCTTGGTGGCGGCGACCTATGGCTACACCTTC; clone_size: NA; d_call: NA; cdr3_length: 14; v_call: TRBV5-8; j_call: TRBJ1-2
cdr3_aa: CASKQGEGYTF; cdr3_nt: TGTGCCTCCAAACAGGGCGAAGGCTACACCTTC; clone_size: once; d_call: NA; cdr3_length: 11; v_call: TRBV30; j_call: TRBJ1-2
cdr3_aa: CASSLMPSGSFSSYEQYF; cdr3_nt: TGTGCCAGCAGCTTAATGCCTAGCGGGAGCTTTAGCTCCTACGAGCAGTACTTC; clone_size: NA; d_call: TRBD2; cdr3_length: 18; v_call: TRBV7-9; j_call: TRBJ2-7
cdr3_aa: CASSPPGLGRRRNNEQFF; cdr3_nt: TGTGCCAGCAGTCCCCCCGGGTTGGGGCGGCGCAGGAACAATGAGCAGTTCTTC; clone_size: NA; d_call: NA; cdr3_length: 18; v_call: TRBV28; j_call: TRBJ2-1
cdr3_aa: CASSPQPTGDNYGYTF; cdr3_nt: TGTGCCAGCTCTCCTCAGCCGACAGGGGATAACTATGGCTACACCTTC; clone_size: NA; d_call: TRBD1; cdr3_length: 16; v_call: TRBV18; j_call: TRBJ1-2
cdr3_aa: CASSPSPGANVLTF; cdr3_nt: TGTGCCAGCAGCCCTAGCCCCGGGGCCAACGTCCTGACTTTC; clone_size: NA; d_call: NA; cdr3_length: 14; v_call: TRBV28; j_call: TRBJ2-6